The 18 T cell receptor beta chains listed next were all sequenced from one sample in a study of T cell responses to AZD1222 COVID-19 vaccine. Assay: immunoSEQ multiplex PCR; the TCRdb copy retains only in-frame clones and omits some. In the table there are 110,000 to 150,000 clones, more than 80% of which are singletons. The specimen comprised peripheral blood, sampled on day 0 of AZD1222 vaccination. The receptor source for this set is an adult in good health.

This clone has a handful of counts. The J gene is TRBJ1-2, the V gene TRBV7-2, with 10 positions matching TRBD1. CDR3 length equals 15 residues. Germline CDR1 reads SGHTA; CDR2 reads FQGNSA. Trimming cost V 2 bases and J 8 bases; bases outside gene matches: 8. For the CDR3, the DNA is TGTGCCAGCAGCTTAAATCTGCCGACAGGGGGCGGCTACACCTTC. This sequence encodes CASSLNLPTGGGYTF.

V is TRBV7-8 and J is TRBJ1-4, with no clear D. The ends were cut back, 0 bases at V and 8 bases at J, with 13 bases in the middle. The CDR3 is 15 amino acids. The germline V gene encodes CDR1 SGHVS and CDR2 FQNEAQ. The CDR3 coding sequence is TGTGCCAGCAGCTTAGCGGGAAATAGGCAGGAAAAACTGTTTTTT. This codes for CASSLAGNRQEKLFF. Full variable domain (rest looked up from reference TRBV7-8 and TRBJ1-4): GAGVSQSPRYKVAKRGQDVALRCDPISGHVSLFWYQQALGQGPEFLTYFQNEAQLDKSGLPSDRFFAERPEGSVSTLKIQRTQQEDSAVYLCASSLAGNRQEKLFFGSGTQLSVL.

This chain links TRBV15 with TRBJ1-3; D is possibly TRBD1 (5 bases). The germline gives CDR1 LNHNV, CDR2 YYDKDF (reference sequence). V dropped 1 base and J dropped 3 bases, with 16 bases sitting between them. This CDR3 has 17 residues. CDR3 in amino acids: CATSRVAGSVYGNTIYF. The CDR3 coding sequence is TGTGCCACCAGCAGAGTAGCAGGGTCGGTTTATGGAAACACCATATATTTT.

The chain combines TRBV19 with TRBJ2-7; 7 bases align to TRBD1. After removal of 10 bases from V and 2 bases from J, the junction contained 17 bases not matched to a gene. CDR1 is LNHDA, CDR2 SQIVND, per germline (reference sequence). The CDR3 covers 16 residues. CDR3 region: CATTKVWTGVTYEQYF. The CDR3 nucleotides are TGTGCCACGACCAAAGTCTGGACAGGAGTAACCTACGAGCAGTACTTC.

The rearrangement links TRBV5-1 to TRBJ2-1, with a weak D call TRBD2 (5 bases). Between the trimmed V and J ends, which lost 3 bases and 4 bases, there was a span of 11 bases. This CDR3 has 14 amino acids. Germline loops: CDR1 SGHRS, CDR2 YFSETQ. The CDR3 reads CASSYSGIYNEQFF. The CDR3 DNA follows: TGCGCCAGCAGCTACAGCGGTATTTACAATGAGCAGTTCTTC.

V and J are TRBV2 and TRBJ2-7, with unresolved D. CDR1 is SNHLY and CDR2 is FYNNEI in the germline V gene. The CDR3 is 13 amino acids. The ends were cut back, 6 bases at V and 5 bases at J, with 14 bases in the middle. The CDR3 sequence is CASRETQVDEQYF. CDR3 nucleotide sequence: TGTGCCAGCAGGGAGACCCAGGTAGACGAGCAGTACTTC.

The chain uses TRBV6-5 and TRBJ1-5; the match to TRBD1 covers 10 bases. Germline CDR1 and CDR2: MNHEY and SVGAGI. Germline trimming cut 7 bases from V and 5 bases from J; bases unmatched to any gene: 8. CDR3 length: 15 amino acids. CDR3 sequence: CASNTDRGLYQPQHF. In DNA form, the CDR3 reads TGTGCCAGCAATACCGACAGGGGGCTTTATCAGCCCCAGCATTTT.

V gene TRBV7-2 combines with J gene TRBJ2-5; the D is unclear. The CDR3 contains 15 residues. CDR1 and CDR2 (germline): SGHTA, FQGNSA. With 6 bases removed from V and 4 bases from J, the gap between germline ends came to 18 bases. Written as DNA, the CDR3 is TGTGCCAGCAGTTATAATGTCCCACCAAGAGAGACCCAGTACTTC. Protein sequence: CASSYNVPPRETQYF. Full variable domain (rest looked up from reference TRBV7-2 and TRBJ2-5): GAGVSQSPSNKVTEKGKDVELRCDPISGHTALYWYRQSLGQGLEFLIYFQGNSAPDKSGLPSDRFSAERTGGSVSTLTIQRTQQEDSAVYLCASSYNVPPRETQYFGPGTRLLVL.

This chain links TRBV3-1 (or the pseudogene TRBV3-2) with TRBJ1-2, with D possibly matching TRBD1 (6 bases). The germline gives CDR1 LGHDT, CDR2 YNNKEL (reference sequence). This CDR3 has 14 amino acids. V dropped 11 bases and J dropped 6 bases, with 22 bases sitting between them. In DNA, the CDR3 is TGTGCCTTCCCACTCGGGGGGCAATACCATGGCTACACCTTC. Its translation: CAFPLGGQYHGYTF.

V is TRBV5-1 and J is TRBJ2-5; TRBD2 aligns across 7 bases. The trim removed 0 bases at V and 5 bases at J, leaving 4 bases unmatched. The CDR3 totals 14 residues. Germline V CDR1 and CDR2: SGHRS, YFSETQ. As DNA, the CDR3 is TGCGCCAGCAGCTTGGTAGTGGGGGGGGAGACCCAGTACTTC. It is translated as CASSLVVGGETQYF.

The chain employs TRBV5-8 and TRBJ1-6; D not resolved. V was trimmed by 6 bases and J by 6 bases, leaving 10 bases between them. This CDR3 has 13 amino acids. In germline, CDR1 is SGHTS, CDR2 YDEGEE. The CDR3 spells CASTPRANSPLHF. The CDR3, as DNA: TGTGCCAGCACTCCCCGAGCTAATTCACCCCTCCACTTT.

The chain combines TRBV6-6 with TRBJ1-1; D is possibly TRBD1 (6 bases). V lost 10 bases and J 10 bases, leaving 22 bases between the germline ends. The CDR3 covers 13 residues. Germline CDR1 MNHNY, CDR2 SVGAGI (reference sequence). The chain's CDR3 is CATRPGAPPAAFF. CDR3 DNA: TGTGCCACCCGCCCGGGGGCGCCTCCGGCAGCTTTCTTT.

The chain employs TRBV28 and TRBJ2-7; D possibly uses TRBD1 or TRBD2 (5 bases each). With 5 bases removed from V and 9 bases from J, the gap between germline ends came to 11 bases. Per germline, CDR1 MDHEN and CDR2 SYDVKM. The CDR3 is 11 residues long. As DNA, the CDR3 is TGTGCCAGCAGTCTCCGGGACGGGCAGTACTTC. Amino acid sequence: CASSLRDGQYF.

The chain has TRBV19 and TRBJ1-5; D might be TRBD1 (6 bases). Per germline, CDR1 LNHDA and CDR2 SQIVND (reference sequence). The CDR3 has 13 amino acids. V shed 7 bases and J shed 6 bases, with 13 bases lying between them. In DNA, the CDR3 is TGTGCCAGTAATTACAGGGACGGTCAGCCCCAGCATTTT. This sequence encodes CASNYRDGQPQHF.

The chain carries TRBV2 and TRBJ2-5, with a tentative D call TRBD1 (7 bases). Trimming pared 4 bases from V and 5 bases from J, leaving 14 bases between. The CDR3 consists of 14 residues. The germline V gene has CDR1 SNHLY and CDR2 FYNNEI. This CDR3 reads CASSVSGGRETQYF. As DNA, the CDR3 is TGTGCCAGCAGTGTATCAGGGGGGAGGGAGACCCAGTACTTC.

The chain recombines TRBV11-2 with TRBJ2-3, with 7 nucleotides matching TRBD2. Germline values: CDR1 SGHAT, CDR2 FQNNGV. The CDR3 runs to 16 residues. V was clipped by 4 bases and J by 0 bases; unmatched bases: 7. The CDR3 spells CASSSELAASTDTQYF. CDR3 DNA sequence: TGTGCCAGCAGCTCGGAGCTAGCGGCAAGCACAGATACGCAGTATTTT.

This chain links TRBV11-3 with TRBJ1-1; D is unresolved. The V gene lost 0 bases and the J gene lost 5 bases, with 7 bases spanning the gap. The CDR3 contains 13 residues. Germline V gene data show CDR1 as SGHNT and CDR2 as YENEEA. The CDR3 nucleotides read TGTGCCAGCAGCTTAGATTGGAGAACTGAAGCTTTCTTT. Its translation: CASSLDWRTEAFF.

Here the CDR3 DNA reads TGTGCCAGCAGCCAAGAACTAGCGGGGGGCAGCACAGATACGCAGTATTTT. Protein: CASSQELAGGSTDTQYF. V gene TRBV4-2 combines with J gene TRBJ2-3, with 12 bases fitting TRBD2. CDR3 length: 17 amino acids. Trimming at V came to 0 bases and at J to 0 bases, leaving 1 base not matched to a gene. CDR1 is LGHNA and CDR2 is YNFKEQ in the germline V gene.